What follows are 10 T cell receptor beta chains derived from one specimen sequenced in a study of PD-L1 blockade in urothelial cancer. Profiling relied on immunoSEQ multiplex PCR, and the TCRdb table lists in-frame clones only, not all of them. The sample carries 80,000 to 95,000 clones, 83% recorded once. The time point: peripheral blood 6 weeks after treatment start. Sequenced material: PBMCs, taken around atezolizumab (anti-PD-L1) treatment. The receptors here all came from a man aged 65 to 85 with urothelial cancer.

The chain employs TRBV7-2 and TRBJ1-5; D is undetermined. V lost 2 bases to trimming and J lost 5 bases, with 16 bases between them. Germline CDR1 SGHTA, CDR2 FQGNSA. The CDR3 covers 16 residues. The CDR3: CASSLPVRGRDQPQHF. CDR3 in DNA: TGTGCCAGCAGCTTACCTGTACGCGGGAGGGATCAGCCCCAGCATTTT. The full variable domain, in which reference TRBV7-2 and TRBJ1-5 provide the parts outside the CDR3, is GAGVSQSPSNKVTEKGKDVELRCDPISGHTALYWYRQSLGQGLEFLIYFQGNSAPDKSGLPSDRFSAERTGGSVSTLTIQRTQQEDSAVYLCASSLPVRGRDQPQHFGDGTRLSIL.

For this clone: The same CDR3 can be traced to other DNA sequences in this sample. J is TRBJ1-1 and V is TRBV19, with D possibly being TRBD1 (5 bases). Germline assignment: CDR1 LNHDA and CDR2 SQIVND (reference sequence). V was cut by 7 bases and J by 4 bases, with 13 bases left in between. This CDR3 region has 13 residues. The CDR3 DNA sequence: TGTGCCAGTAATGCCCAGGGTCGCACTGAAGCTTTCTTT. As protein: CASNAQGRTEAFF.

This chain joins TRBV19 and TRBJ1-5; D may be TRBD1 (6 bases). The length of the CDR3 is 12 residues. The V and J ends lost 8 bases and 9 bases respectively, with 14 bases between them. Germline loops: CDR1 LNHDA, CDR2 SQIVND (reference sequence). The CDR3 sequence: CASGGPSRPQHF. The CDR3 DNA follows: TGTGCCAGTGGGGGCCCGTCGCGGCCCCAGCATTTT.

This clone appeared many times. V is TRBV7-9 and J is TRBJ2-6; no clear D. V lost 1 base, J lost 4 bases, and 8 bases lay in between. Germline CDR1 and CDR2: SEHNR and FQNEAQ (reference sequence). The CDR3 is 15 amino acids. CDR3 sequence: CASSLDLRGANVLTF. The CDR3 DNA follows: TGTGCCAGCAGCTTAGATTTGAGGGGGGCCAACGTCCTGACTTTC.

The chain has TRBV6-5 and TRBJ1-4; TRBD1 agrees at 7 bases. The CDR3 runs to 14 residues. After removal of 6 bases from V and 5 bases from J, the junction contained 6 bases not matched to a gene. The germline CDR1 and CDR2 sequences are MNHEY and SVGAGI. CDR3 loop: CASRSGQTNEKLFF. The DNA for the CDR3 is TGTGCCAGCAGATCGGGACAGACAAATGAAAAACTGTTTTTT.

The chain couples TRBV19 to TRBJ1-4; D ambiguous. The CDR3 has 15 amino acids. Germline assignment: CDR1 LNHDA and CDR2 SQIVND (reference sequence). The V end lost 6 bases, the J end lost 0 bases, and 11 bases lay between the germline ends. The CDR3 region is CASSPPGATNEKLFF. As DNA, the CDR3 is TGTGCCAGTAGCCCCCCCGGGGCAACTAATGAAAAACTGTTTTTT.

The CDR3 nucleotides read TGTGCCAGCAGTTACACTACAGGGGCCAAGTACGAGCAGTACTTC. Amino acids: CASSYTTGAKYEQYF. The genes are TRBV6-5 and TRBJ2-7; 7 nucleotides agree with TRBD1. Per germline, CDR1 MNHEY and CDR2 SVGAGI. V shed 2 bases, J shed 4 bases, and the junction held 8 bases outside the gene matches. The CDR3 contains 15 residues.

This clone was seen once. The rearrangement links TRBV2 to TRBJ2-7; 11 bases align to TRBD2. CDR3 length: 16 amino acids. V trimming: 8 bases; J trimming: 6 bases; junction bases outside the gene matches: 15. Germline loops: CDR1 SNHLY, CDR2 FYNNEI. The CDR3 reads CASAPGYSGRAREQYF. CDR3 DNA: TGTGCCAGCGCCCCGGGTTATAGCGGGAGGGCCCGCGAGCAGTACTTC.

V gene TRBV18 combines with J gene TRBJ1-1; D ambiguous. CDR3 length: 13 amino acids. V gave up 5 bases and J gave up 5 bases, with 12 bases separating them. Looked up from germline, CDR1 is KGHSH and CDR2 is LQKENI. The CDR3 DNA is TGTGCCAGCTCAGCCACCAGTAAGACTGAAGCTTTCTTT. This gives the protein CASSATSKTEAFF.

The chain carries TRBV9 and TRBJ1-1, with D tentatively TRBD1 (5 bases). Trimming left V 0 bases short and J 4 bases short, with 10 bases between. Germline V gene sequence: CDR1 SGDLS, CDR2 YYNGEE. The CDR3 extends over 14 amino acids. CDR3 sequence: CASSVGGSVTEAFF. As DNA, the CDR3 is TGTGCCAGCAGCGTAGGGGGCTCGGTCACTGAAGCTTTCTTT.